Listed below are T cell receptor beta chains from one sample, sequenced in a study of graft-versus-host responses after intestinal transplantation. Using immunoSEQ multiplex PCR, the repertoire was profiled, and TCRdb retains in-frame clones only, with some absent. The data contain 90,000 to 150,000 clones, approximately 95% of them seen just once; the ten biggest clones take up about 0.11%. Their antigens remain unidentified. The sample in question was unstimulated CD4+ T cells sorted from spleen or lymph node cells, obtained before intestinal transplant. The receptors here all came from a human donor who received an intestinal transplant. Both conserved end residues are part of each CDR3. The D gene is left open where the match is weak. Expanded clones are given a class, and other clones once, few, many or no size at all.

V	J	D	size	CDR3	DNA
TRBV28	TRBJ2-7	TRBD1	-	CASSSGGTGPHEQYF	TGTGCCAGCAGTTCCGGCGGGACAGGGCCGCACGAGCAGTACTTC
TRBV27	TRBJ2-6	TRBD1	-	CASSFLGTGGSTGANVLTF	TGTGCCAGCAGTTTTTTAGGGACAGGGGGCTCAACTGGGGCCAACGTCCTGACTTTC
TRBV2	TRBJ1-1	-	-	CAIPGGGNLNTEAFF	TGTGCCATCCCAGGAGGGGGTAACCTGAACACTGAAGCTTTCTTT
TRBV15	TRBJ1-2	-	-	CATSAGGATLYGYTF	TGTGCCACCAGTGCCGGGGGGGCCACACTATATGGCTACACCTTC
TRBV28	TRBJ1-5	TRBD1	-	CASSSPPGQNQPQHF	TGTGCCAGCAGTTCCCCCCCGGGACAGAATCAGCCCCAGCATTTT
TRBV5-4	TRBJ2-1	TRBD2	-	CASSLKSGLAYNEQFF	TGTGCCAGCAGCTTGAAGTCGGGACTAGCTTACAATGAGCAGTTCTTC
TRBV6-6	TRBJ1-1	-	-	CASSYPRGNTEAFF	TGTGCCAGCAGTTACCCCAGGGGGAACACTGAAGCTTTCTTT
TRBV28	TRBJ2-7	-	-	CASSYPGNYEQYF	TGTGCCAGCAGTTATCCAGGGAACTACGAGCAGTACTTC
TRBV10-1	TRBJ2-7	TRBD1	-	CASSKGQAYEQYF	TGCGCCAGCAGTAAGGGACAGGCCTACGAGCAGTACTTC
TRBV29-1	TRBJ1-3	-	-	CSVAQSSGNTIYF	TGCAGCGTTGCGCAGAGCTCTGGAAACACCATATATTTT
TRBV5-1	TRBJ1-1	TRBD1	-	CASSGTRDSEAFF	TGCGCCAGCAGCGGGACCCGGGACAGTGAAGCTTTCTTT
TRBV29-1	TRBJ2-6	-	-	CSVRPSPGANVLTF	TGCAGCGTCCGACCGAGCCCTGGGGCCAACGTCCTGACTTTC
TRBV5-1	TRBJ2-3	-	-	CASSLAQGRDTQYF	TGCGCCAGCAGCTTGGCGCAGGGCCGCGATACGCAGTATTTT
TRBV5-6	TRBJ1-2	TRBD1	-	CASSFWDRVDGYTF	TGTGCCAGCAGCTTTTGGGACAGGGTGGATGGCTACACCTTC
TRBV13	TRBJ2-7	-	-	CASSPDAGNTYEQYF	TGTGCCAGCAGCCCGGATGCCGGGAATACCTACGAGCAGTACTTC
TRBV5-1	TRBJ2-1	-	-	CASSLVGSSEQFF	TGCGCCAGCAGCTTGGTGGGAAGCTCTGAGCAGTTCTTC
TRBV6-1	TRBJ1-5	-	-	CASSEMGNQPQHF	TGTGCCAGCAGTGAAATGGGGAATCAGCCCCAGCATTTT
TRBV5-1	TRBJ2-3	-	-	CASSSRDHTDTQYF	TGCGCCAGCAGCAGCCGGGACCACACAGATACGCAGTATTTT
TRBV9	TRBJ1-1	TRBD1	-	CASSDAWDRGYTEAFF	TGTGCCAGCAGCGACGCCTGGGACAGGGGGTACACTGAAGCTTTCTTT
TRBV30	TRBJ2-5	-	once	CAWSPRDQGTQYF	TGTGCCTGGAGCCCTAGGGATCAGGGGACCCAGTACTTC
TRBV6-1	TRBJ2-1	TRBD2	-	CASSPLAGGGNEQFF	TGTGCCAGCAGTCCTCTAGCGGGAGGGGGAAATGAGCAGTTCTTC
TRBV10-1	TRBJ2-5	TRBD1	-	CASSRDRGGETQYF	TGCGCCAGCAGTAGGGACAGGGGAGGGGAGACCCAGTACTTC
TRBV7-3	TRBJ1-1	-	-	CASSFPGFTEAFF	TGTGCCAGCAGCTTTCCAGGGTTCACTGAAGCTTTCTTT
TRBV5-8	TRBJ2-7	-	-	CASSLWIRGSYEQYF	TGTGCCAGCAGCTTGTGGATCAGGGGCTCCTACGAGCAGTACTTC
TRBV27	TRBJ1-2	-	-	CASSLYGLWEVEGYTF	TGTGCCAGCAGTTTATATGGTCTATGGGAGGTTGAAGGCTACACCTTC
TRBV27	TRBJ2-7	-	-	CASSPRQGPSYEQYF	TGTGCCAGCAGTCCCCGCCAGGGACCCTCCTACGAGCAGTACTTC
TRBV7-3	TRBJ2-2	TRBD2	-	CASSPRPLAGGLAGELFF	TGTGCCAGCAGCCCCAGACCCCTAGCGGGAGGTCTGGCCGGGGAGCTGTTTTTT
TRBV6-1	TRBJ1-3	-	-	CASKVVDWNTIYF	TGTGCCAGCAAGGTTGTGGATTGGAACACCATATATTTT
TRBV5-1	TRBJ2-2	-	-	CASGWFRPTGTGELFF	TGCGCCAGCGGCTGGTTCCGCCCAACAGGTACCGGGGAGCTGTTTTTT
TRBV7-8	TRBJ2-7	-	-	CASRGGQTYEQYF	TGTGCCAGCAGGGGGGGACAGACCTACGAGCAGTACTTC
TRBV6-4	TRBJ2-1	TRBD2	-	CASSPLGGSYNEQFF	TGTGCCAGCAGTCCCCTGGGGGGGAGCTACAATGAGCAGTTCTTC
TRBV27	TRBJ2-1	-	-	CATRQHKNYNEQFF	TGTGCCACCCGGCAGCACAAAAACTACAATGAGCAGTTCTTC
TRBV18	TRBJ2-3	-	-	CASSFSRGTPTDTQYF	TGTGCCAGCTCCTTCTCTAGGGGGACCCCCACAGATACGCAGTATTTT
TRBV7-9	TRBJ2-7	-	-	CASSLATAGLAPIYEQYF	TGTGCCAGCAGCTTAGCGACAGCAGGGCTAGCCCCAATCTACGAGCAGTACTTC
TRBV5-4	TRBJ2-7	-	-	CASRSGAGNEQYF	TGTGCCAGCCGTTCCGGGGCGGGTAACGAGCAGTACTTC
TRBV28	TRBJ1-4	-	once	CASSFPGTWKLFF	TGTGCCAGCAGTTTTCCGGGGACGTGGAAACTGTTTTTT
TRBV7-9	TRBJ2-2	-	-	CASSRTTGELFF	TGTGCCAGCAGTCGGACAACCGGGGAGCTGTTTTTT
TRBV14	TRBJ2-7	-	-	CASSPHSYEQYF	TGTGCCAGCAGCCCCCATTCCTACGAGCAGTACTTC
TRBV29-1	TRBJ2-5	-	-	CSVDRGGQETQYF	TGCAGCGTTGACAGGGGAGGGCAAGAGACCCAGTACTTC
TRBV6-4	TRBJ2-7	-	-	CASSGSSPLGVRASSYEQYF	TGTGCCAGCAGTGGTTCCTCCCCACTGGGTGTAAGGGCTAGCTCCTACGAGCAGTACTTC
TRBV28	TRBJ1-2	TRBD1	-	CASSPPGGSGYTF	TGTGCCAGCAGTCCCCCAGGGGGCAGTGGCTACACCTTC
TRBV5-6	TRBJ2-7	TRBD2	-	CASSRTSGSYEQYF	TGTGCCAGCAGCCGGACTAGCGGGAGTTACGAGCAGTACTTC
TRBV28	TRBJ2-7	TRBD1	-	CASTQPQGANEQYF	TGTGCCAGCACCCAGCCCCAGGGGGCCAACGAGCAGTACTTC
TRBV6-5	TRBJ1-2	-	-	CASSSRGMYGYTF	TGTGCCAGCAGTTCAAGGGGAATGTATGGCTACACCTTC
TRBV6-5	TRBJ2-7	TRBD2	once	CASSPRRGGEQYF	TGTGCCAGCAGCCCACGGCGGGGGGGCGAGCAGTACTTC
TRBV28	TRBJ1-2	-	-	CASKRSSQKGIYGYTF	TGTGCCAGCAAGCGCTCCTCCCAAAAGGGGATCTATGGCTACACCTTC
TRBV29-1	TRBJ1-1	-	-	CSVRPPGEAFF	TGCAGCGTCCGACCCCCAGGTGAAGCTTTCTTT
TRBV18	TRBJ1-1	TRBD1	-	CASSPTGDTEAFF	TGTGCCAGCTCACCGACAGGGGACACTGAAGCTTTCTTT
TRBV6-1	TRBJ1-5	TRBD1	once	CASSPDRGGNQPQHF	TGTGCCAGCAGTCCAGACAGGGGAGGCAATCAGCCCCAGCATTTT
TRBV28	TRBJ2-7	-	-	CASSLWDSSYEQYF	TGTGCCAGCAGTTTATGGGACAGCTCCTACGAGCAGTACTTC
TRBV10-3	TRBJ2-1	-	-	CAISDDLDLYNEQFF	TGTGCCATCAGCGACGACCTGGACCTATACAATGAGCAGTTCTTC